This TCR beta chain was captured in a study of blood T cell repertoires in COVID-19 (dated by TCRdb to the early 2020s). Study-wide context: Samples from collaborators originated in the United States, Italy and Spain and spanned both the acute and convalescent phases of COVID-19. Nearly every sample came with metadata listing a de-identified subject ID, COVID-19 status, age in years and sex. A freely available public database, intended as a resource for researchers studying the immune response to SARS-CoV-2, is where the repertoires were released. HLA class I and class II types, where available, came from metadata supplied by the sample provider rather than from assay-based typing. The dataset comprised deeply sampled blood TCRbeta repertoires from subjects exposed to, actively infected with, or recovered from COVID-19. The samples were drawn from the first 160 participants of the ongoing ImmuneRACE study and from more than 1,000 subjects provided by 6 global collaborators. The prospective study material was composed of cDNA or gDNA derived from T cells, B-cell-depleted T cells, or PBMCs. Study-wide findings and limitations: How much clinical and demographic metadata was included differed by source and by participant, and the metadata was provided uncurated.

TCRbeta CDR3 regions were amplified from genomic DNA using the immunoSEQ Assay, a bias-controlled multiplex PCR. The authors' pipeline ran thus. Within the assay, amplification of reference gene primers was used to estimate how many nucleated cells each sample contained. To quantify the absolute abundance of each unique TCRbeta CDR3 rearrangement, sequence reads were collapsed and filtered. Productive Simpson clonality was computed per sample as the square root of Simpson's diversity index over productive rearrangements. TCRdb re-hosts the immuneACCESS table, in-frame sequences only. Its copies lack some clones; in the studies checked, an unresolved V gene accounts for under half of them, and the cause for the rest is not known. V and J calls and clone size are given by that table; D and trimming were obtained from the DNA. The sample records about 320,000 clones, approximately 88% of which are singletons. The leading ten clones occupy less than 5.5% of the sample.

Regarding this clone: Its target antigen remains unknown. One base away there is no much larger clone; base qualities are not given.

Sequences WSHSY (CDR1) and SAAADI (CDR2) are obtained from the germline V gene. The CDR3 contains 14 residues, cysteine and phenylalanine counted. The entry retains the CDR3 DNA only, 42 bases that are in frame from base 1. V gives up 3 bases and J gives up 2 bases, and the segment between their germline ends measures 8 bases. In the prospective study, participants were about 18 to 95 years old, resided in about two dozen geographic areas of the United States, and were enrolled through a virtual design. Cohort assignment in the prospective study relied on participant-reported clinical history from a screening survey and a study questionnaire. ImmuneRACE Cohort 3 recovered participants were defined by two consecutive negative NP/OP PCR tests, healthcare professional clearance, or symptom resolution. In the prospective study, whole blood, serum and a nasopharyngeal or oropharyngeal swab were collected from each participant by mobile phlebotomists. Participants in the prospective study had the option to provide additional blood draws and questionnaires over a roughly 2-month period. Prospective study blood samples were shipped either frozen or at room temperature before DNA extraction.

The TCR was taken from a man aged 25 to 40 who had recovered from COVID-19. This chain joins TRBV10-2 to TRBJ1-3, and possibly TRBD1, on 6 matching bases. Sequencing was performed on PBMCs or T cells enriched from blood (not recorded which). The CDR3 in this case is CASSDPGAGNTIYF. Here is the DNA: TGCGCCAGCAGTGACCCAGGGGCTGGAAACACCATATATTTT.